This TCR beta chain was identified during a study of blood T cells in healthy people across ages. It was with a sample-barcoded 5' primer and a J-beta primer mix that a second PCR of about 6 to 12 cycles was run. TCRdb re-derived calls from the 5' RACE reads in MiXCR, one entry per CDR3 protein. The sample comprises roughly 800,000 distinct CDR3 sequences, about three fifths of which are singletons, and approximately 23% rests with the top ten. Every donor gave 9 to 10 milliliters of peripheral blood. The length of the CDR3 is 15 residues. Germline V CDR1 and CDR2: SGHRS, YFSETQ. V lost 4 bases and J 5 bases, leaving 13 bases between the germline ends.

The sequencing sample was made of blood. The chain recombines TRBV5-1 with TRBJ1-6; weak D call: TRBD1 (6 bases). This TCR derives from a man aged 25 to 45 in good health. The CDR3 DNA follows: TGCGCCAGCAGCAGAAACAGGGAGAATAATTCACCCCTCCACTTT. It translates to CASSRNRENNSPLHF.